The 14 T cell receptor beta chains reported below all come from one sample, sequenced in a study of vaccination effects on CD4 cells after COVID-19. Assay: immunoSEQ multiplex PCR; the TCRdb copy retains only in-frame clones and omits some. The table has 65,000 to 90,000 clones, 78% seen once. These TCRs are of unknown antigen specificity. Antigen-specific CD4+ T cells expanded by the ViraFEST assay with viral peptide pools were then sequenced. Following culture for approximately ten days, CD4+ T cells were isolated. According to the study, vaccine recipients showed no prior SARS-CoV-2 infection and negative nucleocapsid antibodies. Sample: CD4+ T cells from PBMCs cultured with SARS-CoV-2 spike peptides, taken before COVID-19 vaccination. The receptors originated from a human donor who received a COVID-19 vaccine.

The genes are TRBV7-6 and TRBJ2-1; no definite D call. This CDR3 region has 11 residues. The ends were cut back, 5 bases at V and 8 bases at J, with 7 bases in the middle. CDR1 is SGHVS and CDR2 is FNYEAQ in the germline V gene. CDR3 nucleotide sequence: TGTGCCAGCAGCCGCAGTGATGAGCAGTTCTTC. This translates into CASSRSDEQFF.

This chain joins TRBV24-1 and TRBJ2-3, with TRBD1 identical over 9 bases. The CDR3 sequence is 16 residues long. Trimming cost V 4 bases and J 4 bases; bases outside gene matches: 8. Germline-derived CDR1 and CDR2 are KGHDR and SFDVKD. The CDR3 DNA reads as TGTGCCACCAGTGACCGGACAGGGGACTTGTCAGATACGCAGTATTTT. This sequence encodes CATSDRTGDLSDTQYF.

This clone was detected only once. The chain links TRBV12-3 or TRBV12-4 to TRBJ2-7; D gene ambiguous. Trimming removed 7 bases at V and 0 bases at J, with 10 bases between. This CDR3 contains 13 residues. The CDR3 DNA reads as TGTGCCAGCAAACGCTCCAACTCCTACGAGCAGTACGTC. Translation: CASKRSNSYEQYV.

A few counts support this clone. CDR3: CAWSVEGSYNSPLHF. CDR3 coding DNA: TGTGCCTGGAGTGTAGAGGGCTCCTATAATTCACCCCTCCACTTT. This chain uses TRBV30 with TRBJ1-6; D not certain. This CDR3 contains 15 residues. Per germline, CDR1 GTSNPN and CDR2 SVGIG (reference sequence). The V gene lost 0 bases and the J gene lost 0 bases, with 6 bases spanning the gap.

This chain uses TRBV5-1 with TRBJ1-6, with D perhaps matching TRBD1 (5 bases). The CDR3 totals 16 residues. The germline V and J ends were trimmed by 3 bases and 5 bases, with 15 bases remaining between them. Germline V gene sequence: CDR1 SGHRS, CDR2 YFSETQ. CDR3 in amino acids: CASSSPTGVDNSPLHF. In nucleotides, the CDR3 is TGCGCCAGCAGCTCCCCCACAGGAGTAGATAATTCACCCCTCCACTTT.

The chain is built from TRBV7-2 and TRBJ2-3, with TRBD1 as a possible D gene (5 bases). This CDR3 is built from 14 residues. Trimming cost V 4 bases and J 1 base, with 9 bases left between them. The V gene's germline CDR1 is SGHTA and CDR2 FQGNSA. The CDR3 coding sequence is TGTGCCAGCAGCTGGGGCTACCGCACAGATACGCAGTATTTT. Its protein is CASSWGYRTDTQYF.

This clone was counted only a few times. The chain couples TRBV2 to TRBJ1-5; no firm D call. V was cut by 6 bases and J by 5 bases, with 11 bases left in between. The CDR3 is 13 residues long. CDR1 and CDR2 (germline): SNHLY, FYNNEI. In DNA, the CDR3 is TGTGCCAGCAGCGTTACAAGGGATCAGCCCCAGCATTTT. Translated: CASSVTRDQPQHF.

The chain recombines TRBV4-1 with TRBJ2-6; no reliable D call. V shed 0 bases and J shed 0 bases, with 15 bases lying between them. The germline gives CDR1 MGHRA, CDR2 YSYEKL. The CDR3 loop spans 19 amino acids. Here the CDR3 reads CASSQESYSQFSGANVLTF. The CDR3 region has the DNA TGCGCCAGCAGCCAAGAGTCTTACAGCCAATTCTCTGGGGCCAACGTCCTGACTTTC.

This rearrangement joins TRBV6-5 to TRBJ2-5; possibly TRBD1 for D (6 bases). Per the germline V gene, CDR1 is MNHEY and CDR2 is SVGAGI. Deletions cut 6 bases from V and 4 bases from J, with 15 bases between. CDR3 length: 14 residues. This CDR3 reads CASSRAQGSETQYF. The CDR3 DNA reads as TGTGCCAGCAGCCGGGCGCAGGGGTCAGAGACCCAGTACTTC.

This clone has more than one count but fewer than ten. The chain has TRBV19 and TRBJ1-2; D may be TRBD1 (5 bases). The CDR3 is 11 amino acids. V was cut by 5 bases and J by 8 bases, with 9 bases left in between. CDR1 and CDR2 (germline): LNHDA, SQIVND (reference sequence). The DNA of the CDR3 is TGTGCCAGTAGTTCCAGGGTCGGCTACACCTTC. It encodes CASSSRVGYTF.

The chain has TRBV28 and TRBJ1-6; possibly TRBD1 for D (6 bases). Trimming stripped 6 bases from V and 0 bases from J, with 12 bases between. The V gene's germline CDR1 is MDHEN and CDR2 SYDVKM. The CDR3 is made up of 16 amino acids. The CDR3 protein is CASRGHKSSYNSPLHF. The DNA for the CDR3 is TGTGCCAGCAGGGGACACAAGAGCTCCTATAATTCACCCCTCCACTTT.

The chain links TRBV10-3 to TRBJ2-5; 9 positions match TRBD2. J was trimmed by 3 bases and V by 0 bases; bases with no gene match: 5. The CDR3 has 16 amino acids. Germline CDR1 ENHRY, CDR2 SYGVKD. DNA of the CDR3: TGTGCCATCAGTGAGTCGTGGGGCGGGGGGGAAGAGACCCAGTACTTC. Translation gives CAISESWGGGEETQYF.

The chain has TRBV4-1 and TRBJ1-2, with TRBD1 as a possible D gene (5 bases). V was clipped by 1 base and J by 6 bases, with 12 bases between them. The CDR3 is 14 residues long. Per the germline V gene, CDR1 is MGHRA and CDR2 is YSYEKL. In nucleotides, the CDR3 is TGCGCCAGCAGCCAAGTAGGCCTAGGGGATGGCTACACCTTC. Protein sequence: CASSQVGLGDGYTF.

This rearrangement joins TRBV7-6 to TRBJ2-1, with a weak D call TRBD1 (6 bases). Trimming cost V 4 bases and J 5 bases, with 15 bases left between them. Germline-derived CDR1 and CDR2 are SGHVS and FNYEAQ. The CDR3 runs to 15 residues. The CDR3 DNA reads as TGTGCCAGCAGCTCCCACAAACAGGGCGACAATGAGCAGTTCTTC. Translating gives CASSSHKQGDNEQFF.